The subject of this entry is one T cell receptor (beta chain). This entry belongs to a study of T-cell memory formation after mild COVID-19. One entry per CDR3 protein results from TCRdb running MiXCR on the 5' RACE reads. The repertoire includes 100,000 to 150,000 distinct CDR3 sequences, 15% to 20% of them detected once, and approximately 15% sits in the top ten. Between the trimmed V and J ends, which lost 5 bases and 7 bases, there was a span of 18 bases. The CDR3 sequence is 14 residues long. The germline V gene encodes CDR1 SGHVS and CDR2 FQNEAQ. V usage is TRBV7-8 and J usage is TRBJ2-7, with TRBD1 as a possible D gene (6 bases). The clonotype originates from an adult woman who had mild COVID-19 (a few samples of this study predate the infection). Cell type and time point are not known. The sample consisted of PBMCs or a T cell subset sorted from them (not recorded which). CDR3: CASSDAQGFWEQYF. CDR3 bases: TGTGCCAGCAGCGACGCACAGGGATTCTGGGAGCAGTACTTC.